The next 20 T cell receptor beta chains were all read from a single sample in a study of CD8 T cells in ankylosing spondylitis. TCRdb re-derived calls from the 5' RACE reads in MiXCR, one entry per CDR3 protein. This table holds roughly 250,000 distinct CDR3 sequences, approximately 10% found once. Sequenced input: blood, either unsorted or a sorted T cell fraction (not recorded which). The origin of the receptors is a male donor with ankylosing spondylitis or in good health (not recorded which).

This clonotype has ten or more counts. The J gene is TRBJ2-1, the V gene TRBV10-3; D assignment may be TRBD1 or TRBD2 (5 bases each). Germline values: CDR1 ENHRY, CDR2 SYGVKD. The V end was cut by 5 bases, the J end by 6 bases, with 14 bases between. This CDR3 region has 14 residues. DNA of the CDR3: TGTGCCATCAGTCCCTCCGGGACCCTCAATGAGCAGTTCTTC. Translated: CAISPSGTLNEQFF.

In this sample, this clonotype turned up many times. The V gene is TRBV2, the J gene TRBJ2-4, with D perhaps matching TRBD1 (6 bases). CDR1 SNHLY and CDR2 FYNNEI come from the germline V gene. The CDR3 has 14 residues. Trimming shortened V by 9 bases and J by 2 bases, and 14 bases separated the two germline ends. CDR3 DNA: TGTGCCAGTCGAAAGACAGGACCCAAAAACATTCAGTACTTC. This sequence encodes CASRKTGPKNIQYF.

Only one count was recorded for this clonotype. Germline and junction disagree at one end, which may indicate a read error. The rearrangement links TRBV25-1 to TRBJ2-7; a weak D match, TRBD1 (6 bases). CDR1 and CDR2 (germline): MGHDK, SYGVNS. The CDR3 sequence is 15 residues long. CDR3 region: CASGDRSGILHEQYF. In nucleotides, the CDR3 is TGTGCCAGCGGTGACAGGAGTGGGATTCTCCACGAGCAGTACTTC.

This clonotype was recorded at least ten times. V gene TRBV5-1 combines with J gene TRBJ1-2; 8 nucleotides agree with TRBD1. V lost 0 bases, J lost 4 bases, and 11 bases stayed unmatched. This CDR3 has 17 amino acids. Per the germline V gene, CDR1 is SGHRS and CDR2 is YFSETQ. The CDR3 DNA reads TGCGCCAGCAGCTTGGGGGCAGGCAGGGGGCAGGTCTATGGCTACACCTTC. This sequence encodes CASSLGAGRGQVYGYTF.

This clonotype was observed at least ten times. The V gene is TRBV20-1, the J gene TRBJ2-3; D is unclear. Germline CDR1 DFQATT, CDR2 SNEGSKA (reference sequence). The CDR3 covers 13 residues. The V end lost 6 bases, the J end lost 2 bases, and 12 bases lay between the germline ends. For the CDR3, the DNA is TGCAGTGCAACAGCACCGGTCACAGATACGCAGTATTTT. Its protein product is CSATAPVTDTQYF.

Only a few counts were recorded for this clonotype. One junction end disagrees with the germline gene, perhaps due to a read error. The J gene is TRBJ2-1, the V gene TRBV7-9; 11 bases are a match to TRBD2. The CDR3 totals 15 residues. Germline CDR1 reads SEHNR; CDR2 reads FQNEAQ (reference sequence). The CDR3 reads CASSVAGGLLNEQFF. In DNA, the CDR3 is TGTGCCAGCAGCGTAGCGGGGGGGTTACTTAATGAGCAGTTCTTC.

This clonotype was observed many times. The V gene is TRBV20-1, the J gene TRBJ2-5; TRBD2 agrees at 12 bases. Germline V gene sequence: CDR1 DFQATT, CDR2 SNEGSKA (reference sequence). CDR3 length equals 16 residues. The J segment lost 4 bases and the V segment lost 3 bases, leaving 9 bases of the junction unmatched. CDR3 in amino acids: CSASELLAGGAETQYF. CDR3 in DNA: TGCAGTGCTAGCGAGCTACTAGCGGGAGGTGCAGAGACCCAGTACTTC.

This clonotype was observed many times. This chain links TRBV5-1 with TRBJ2-1; D remains unclear. Trimming took off 0 bases at V and 1 base at J, with 11 bases between the two ends. CDR3 length: 16 amino acids. CDR1 and CDR2 from the germline V gene are SGHRS and YFSETQ. The CDR3 DNA reads as TGCGCCAGCAGCTTGGGGGTAGCCTTGTCCTACAATGAGCAGTTCTTC. Amino acids: CASSLGVALSYNEQFF.

Ten or more counts support this clonotype. The chain recombines TRBV3-1 with TRBJ2-1; 12 bases line up with TRBD2. V lost 0 bases, J lost 6 bases, and 9 bases stayed unmatched. The CDR3 spans 18 residues. Germline lookup yields CDR1 LGHDT and CDR2 YNNKEL (reference sequence). CDR3 region: CASSQDLRLAGGPNEQFF. The CDR3 nucleotides are TGTGCCAGCAGCCAAGATCTGAGGCTAGCGGGAGGGCCCAATGAGCAGTTCTTC.

The chain joins TRBV11-3 to TRBJ2-3; D possibly matches TRBD1 or TRBD2 (5 bases each). The germline gives CDR1 SGHNT, CDR2 YENEEA. V lost 2 bases, J lost 4 bases, and 16 bases lay in between. The CDR3 contains 16 residues. The CDR3 loop is CASSLLVPRGADTQYF. In nucleotides, the CDR3 is TGTGCCAGCAGCTTATTGGTGCCGAGGGGTGCAGATACGCAGTATTTT.

In the case of this clonotype: This may stem from a read error, because a much larger clone lies one nucleotide away. The chain combines TRBV20-1 with TRBJ1-1; D ambiguous. Germline V lookup: CDR1 DFQATT, CDR2 SNEGSKA (reference sequence). V was trimmed by 7 bases and J by 2 bases, leaving 14 bases between them. The CDR3 is 13 residues long. The CDR3 reads CSVPRWGNTEAFF. In DNA form, the CDR3 reads TGCAGTGTTCCGAGGTGGGGAAACACTGAAGCTTTCTTT.

This clonotype was counted ten times or more. An end of the junction differs from the germline gene, which may be a read error. V gene TRBV5-1 combines with J gene TRBJ1-5, with D possibly being TRBD1 (6 bases). The germline gives CDR1 SGHRS, CDR2 YFSETQ. The CDR3 runs to 14 residues. CDR3 coding DNA: TGTGCCAGCAGTTTAGCAGGGGGCAATCAGCCCCAGCATTTT. Amino acids: CASSLAGGNQPQHF.

The chain couples TRBV20-1 to TRBJ2-1; 10 bases are a match to TRBD2. The CDR3 loop spans 13 amino acids. V lost 6 bases, J lost 9 bases, and 8 bases stayed unmatched. Germline CDR1 DFQATT, CDR2 SNEGSKA (reference sequence). CDR3 loop: CSARSGGAGEQFF. CDR3 nucleotides: TGCAGTGCACGGAGCGGGGGGGCGGGTGAGCAGTTCTTC.

This clonotype occurred a few times. The rearrangement joins TRBV7-9 to TRBJ2-3, with a weak D call TRBD2 (7 bases). Between the trimmed V and J ends, which lost 7 bases and 3 bases, there was a span of 20 bases. Germline V gene lookup returns CDR1 SEHNR and CDR2 FQNEAQ (reference sequence). This CDR3 contains 16 residues. CDR3 coding DNA: TGTGCCAGCACAGAGGGGGGGGGCCCCGTAACAGATACGCAGTATTTT. Protein: CASTEGGGPVTDTQYF.

In its sample, this clonotype was seen many times. The chain joins TRBV2 to TRBJ2-3; D not resolved. The CDR3 extends over 12 amino acids. V was trimmed by 9 bases and J by 1 base, leaving 8 bases between them. Looked up from germline, CDR1 is SNHLY and CDR2 is FYNNEI. For the CDR3, the DNA is TGTGCCAGTAGGTCGGGCACAGATACGCAGTATTTT. Its translation is CASRSGTDTQYF.

The V gene is TRBV5-6, the J gene TRBJ1-1, with 8 bases fitting TRBD1. J gave up 8 bases and V 2 bases, and 5 bases lay outside the gene matches. The CDR3 is 13 residues long. CDR1 is SGHDT, CDR2 YYEEEE, per germline. In DNA, the CDR3 is TGTGCCAGCAGCTTCTTGGACAGGGAGGAAGCTTTCTTT. Translating it yields CASSFLDREEAFF. The full variable domain, its missing parts supplied by reference TRBV5-6 and TRBJ1-1, is DAGVTQSPTHLIKTRGQQVTLRCSPKSGHDTVSWYQQALGQGPQFIFQYYEEEERQRGNFPDRFSGHQFPNYSSELNVNALLLGDSALYLCASSFLDREEAFFGQGTRLTVV.

Regarding this clonotype: Given a much more abundant clone one base away, this may be a read error. The chain links TRBV18 to TRBJ1-2; D possibly corresponds to TRBD1 (5 bases). This CDR3 is built from 14 residues. Germline V lookup: CDR1 KGHSH, CDR2 LQKENI. V lost 2 bases and J 7 bases, leaving 14 bases between the germline ends. The CDR3 loop reads CASSPGHKDCGYTF. The CDR3 DNA sequence: TGTGCCAGCTCACCAGGACATAAAGACTGTGGCTACACCTTC.

This clonotype was seen many times. The rearrangement links TRBV6-5 to TRBJ1-1; D possibly corresponds to TRBD1 (5 bases). Trimming removed 2 bases at V and 0 bases at J, with 7 bases between. This CDR3 comprises 14 residues. Germline V gene data show CDR1 as MNHEY and CDR2 as SVGAGI. The CDR3 protein is CASSYRGLNTEAFF. The CDR3 DNA is TGTGCCAGCAGTTACCGGGGGTTGAACACTGAAGCTTTCTTT.

This clonotype occurred many times. This chain uses TRBV9 with TRBJ2-2; either TRBD1 or TRBD2 may fit D (6 bases each). Germline CDR1 and CDR2: SGDLS and YYNGEE. V lost 2 bases and J 3 bases, leaving 14 bases between the germline ends. This CDR3 has 16 residues. The CDR3 sequence: CASSVGGPPDTGELFF. DNA for the CDR3: TGTGCCAGCAGCGTTGGGGGGCCTCCGGACACCGGGGAGCTGTTTTTT.

This clonotype was seen many times. V usage is TRBV20-1 and J usage is TRBJ1-4; the D gene is possibly TRBD1 (6 bases). Germline V gene sequence: CDR1 DFQATT, CDR2 SNEGSKA (reference sequence). V lost 1 base to trimming and J lost 2 bases, with 14 bases between them. CDR3 length: 16 amino acids. In DNA form, the CDR3 reads TGCAGTGCTAGAGGCCTAACAGGGAGTACTAATGAAAAACTGTTTTTT. As protein: CSARGLTGSTNEKLFF.